Sequencing of this TCR beta chain was carried out in a study of blood T cell repertoires in COVID-19 (dated by TCRdb to 2018 to 2021). Regarding the research as a whole: Samples covering the acute and convalescent phases of COVID-19 were provided by collaborators in the United States, Italy and Spain. The repertoires were released in a freely available public database intended as a resource for research on the immune response to SARS-CoV-2. The samples were drawn from the first 160 participants of the ongoing ImmuneRACE study and from 950 to 1,500 subjects provided by 6 global collaborators. A de-identified subject ID, COVID-19 status, age in years and sex were almost always included in the sample metadata. Where HLA class I and class II types were available, the types were taken from metadata supplied by the sample provider, not from assay-based typing. Deeply sampled blood TCRbeta repertoires from subjects exposed to, actively infected with, or recovered from COVID-19 were included in the dataset. The material from the prospective study consisted of cDNA or gDNA derived from T cells, B-cell-depleted T cells, or PBMCs.

TCRbeta CDR3 regions were amplified from genomic DNA by means of the immunoSEQ Assay, a bias-controlled multiplex PCR. The original methods were these. Within the assay, amplification of reference gene primers was used to estimate how many nucleated cells each sample contained. Sequence reads were collapsed and filtered to measure the absolute abundance of every unique TCRbeta CDR3 rearrangement. Productive Simpson clonality was computed per sample as the square root of Simpson's diversity index over productive rearrangements. The table was pulled from immuneACCESS by TCRdb, which kept in-frame rearrangements only. Such tables lose some clones; where checked, under half of the loss comes from unresolved V genes, and the rest has no known cause. V, J and clone size are taken as reported in that table, and D and trimming were inferred from the DNA itself. This sample gives fewer than 30,000 clones in total; roughly 91% of them show up just once. The top ten constitute under 8.5% of the sample.

What the research found in general, with its limitations: The quantity of clinical and demographic metadata differed by source and by participant and was supplied without curation.

Points on this clone: This receptor's antigen is unknown. No per-base quality is available; no much larger clone lies one base away.

The germline ends are 14 bases apart after V is trimmed by 2 bases and J by 0 bases. The CDR3 runs 17 residues from the cysteine to the phenylalanine. Here the CDR3 DNA is all that survives: 51 bases in frame from base 1. CDR1 is given as MDHEN and CDR2 as SYDVKM, both from the germline V gene. Collaborating institutions collected whole blood in K2EDTA tubes following their own protocols. For TCRbeta analysis, collaborators shipped samples in one of three forms: frozen whole blood, isolated PBMCs, or DNA extracted from either of those sample types. This clonotype was sampled from a man aged 50 or older with active COVID-19. Sequenced material: peripheral blood. The chain joins TRBV28 to TRBJ1-5; too little of a D gene remains to name it. The DNA is as follows: TGTGCCAGCAGTTTAGTGTCCAGGAAGTTTAGCAATCAGCCCCAGCATTTT. It specifies CASSLVSRKFSNQPQHF.